The text below deals with one TCR beta chain. The CDR3 is 15 amino acids. J was trimmed by 5 bases and V by 4 bases; bases with no gene match: 7. Germline assignment: CDR1 SEHNR and CDR2 FQNEAQ (reference sequence). This sample is part of a study of blood T cell repertoires in COVID-19. Original analysis: Estimation of nucleated cell counts was performed using reference gene primer amplification. The assay was immunoSEQ multiplex PCR, and TCRdb's table has in-frame clones only and misses some. The DNA was the basis for D and trimming; V, J and clone size are from that table. This sample carries under 200,000 clones, over 70% of them seen once, and the ten largest clones take approximately 9.9%. Those who participated ranged in age from roughly 18 to 90 years and resided in approximately 26 US areas.

This chain links TRBV7-9 with TRBJ2-7; 11 nucleotides align to TRBD2. Sequencing was carried out using PBMCs or T cells enriched from blood (not recorded which). This TCR derives from a man aged 45-65 years who had recovered from COVID-19. CDR3 region: CASSSTSGNVNEQYF. Written as DNA, the CDR3 is TGTGCCAGCAGCTCGACTAGCGGGAATGTTAACGAGCAGTACTTC.